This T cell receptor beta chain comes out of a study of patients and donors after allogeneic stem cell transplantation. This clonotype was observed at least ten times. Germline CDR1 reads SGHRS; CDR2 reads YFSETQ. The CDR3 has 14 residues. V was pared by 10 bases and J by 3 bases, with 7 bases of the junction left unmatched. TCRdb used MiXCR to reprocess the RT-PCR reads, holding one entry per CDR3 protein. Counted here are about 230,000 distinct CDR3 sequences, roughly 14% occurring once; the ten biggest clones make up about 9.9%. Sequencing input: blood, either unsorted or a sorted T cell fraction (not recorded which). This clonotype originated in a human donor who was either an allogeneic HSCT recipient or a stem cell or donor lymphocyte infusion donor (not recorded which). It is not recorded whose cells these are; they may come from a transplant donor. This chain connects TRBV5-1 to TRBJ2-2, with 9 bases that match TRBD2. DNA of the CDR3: TGCGCCCGCCAGACTAGCGGATACACCGGGGAGCTGTTTTTT. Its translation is CARQTSGYTGELFF.